This TCR beta chain was retrieved from a study of response to subunit inactivated influenza vaccine. Study-wide results and caveats: That few new T cells are recruited by each seasonal influenza vaccination was the authors' suggestion.

The sample holds a few counts of this clonotype. No antigen is known for it. TCRdb analysed the RT-PCR reads with MiXCR anew, one entry per CDR3 protein. Of 650,000 to 800,000 distinct CDR3 sequences listed, about 15% are singletons. The sequence was collected from a man aged 50 to 59 who received an inactivated influenza vaccine. The input for sequencing was PBMCs from blood, taken 14 to 15 days before vaccination.

For the CDR3, the DNA is TGTGCCAGCAGAAGGACTAGCGGCCAAGAGACCCAGTACTTC. Protein product: CASRRTSGQETQYF. V and J are TRBV2 and TRBJ2-5, with 10 bases that match TRBD2. Germline loops: CDR1 SNHLY, CDR2 FYNNEI. The V gene end was trimmed by 6 bases and the J gene end by 1 base; junction bases not matched to a gene: 2. There are 14 residues in the CDR3.